The 6 T cell receptor beta chains below all came from one sample that was sequenced in a study of tumor-infiltrating lymphocytes in glioblastoma multiforme (dated 2017 in TCRdb). This sample was sequenced with an Illumina HiSeq 2500. A modified ARM-PCR protocol with multiple V-beta primers and a C-beta primer was used to build TCRB libraries from RNA via three nested multiplex PCR rounds. TCRdb passed the public sequencing reads through fastp at Q25 and MiXCR, retaining productive beta sequences. Entries that share a CDR3 protein sequence are merged under the most common genes and DNA. The sample table lists approximately 30,000 distinct CDR3 sequences, 60% to 65% of them with a count of one. The ten largest clones take up roughly 33% of the sample. The sample taken for sequencing was brain tumor tissue. The receptors derive from a male donor with glioblastoma.

This clonotype was counted many times. This chain links TRBV5-1 with TRBJ2-3, with D tentatively TRBD1 (5 bases). The V gene lost 4 bases and the J gene lost 4 bases, with 10 bases spanning the gap. Germline V gives CDR1 SGHRS, CDR2 YFSETQ. The CDR3 runs 13 residues. The CDR3 region has the DNA TGCGCCAGCAGCGCCGGACAAGCAGATACGCAGTATTTT. Amino acids: CASSAGQADTQYF.

This chain connects TRBV29-1 to TRBJ2-7; D is unresolved. V dropped 4 bases and J dropped 0 bases, with 7 bases sitting between them. The length of the CDR3 is 12 residues. In germline, CDR1 is SQVTM, CDR2 ANQGSEA. The CDR3 DNA reads as TGCAGCGTTGGTTGGGTCTCCTACGAGCAGTACTTC. As protein: CSVGWVSYEQYF.

In its sample, this clonotype is medium-sized. The gene calls are TRBV20-1 and TRBJ1-1, with a weak D call TRBD1 (5 bases). Trimming stripped 6 bases from V and 1 base from J, with 12 bases between. CDR1 is DFQATT, CDR2 SNEGSKA, per germline (reference sequence). The CDR3 length is 13 residues. The chain's CDR3 is CSAQGPANTEAFF. In DNA, the CDR3 is TGCAGTGCCCAGGGACCCGCGAACACTGAAGCTTTCTTT.

This clonotype was seen at least ten times. The chain uses TRBV25-1 and TRBJ2-6; D is unresolved. In germline, CDR1 is MGHDK, CDR2 SYGVNS. Trimming took 2 bases from V and 0 from J, leaving 5 bases between them. The CDR3 is 15 amino acids. The CDR3 DNA reads TGTGCCAGCAGTGAAAGTCACTCTGGGGCCAACGTCCTGACTTTC. Translated: CASSESHSGANVLTF. Using reference TRBV25-1 and TRBJ2-6 for the parts outside the CDR3, the full variable domain is EADIYQTPRYLVIGTGKKITLECSQTMGHDKMYWYQQDPGMELHLIHYSYGVNSTEKGDLSSESTVSRIRTEHFPLTLESARPSHTSQYLCASSESHSGANVLTFGAGSRLTVL.

As regards this clonotype: At one boundary the junction diverges from the germline segment, which might be a read error. This sequence joins TRBV12-3 or TRBV12-4 and TRBJ1-2; the match to TRBD1 covers 7 bases. CDR3 length: 15 amino acids. CDR3 coding DNA: TGTGCCAGCAAAGGGACAGACCGAGAGGACTATGGGTACACCTTC. Its protein is CASKGTDREDYGYTF.

This clonotype was recorded at least ten times. This CDR3 fails to terminate in the conserved phenylalanine or tryptophan, so it likely reflects a read error. The V and J genes are TRBV29-1 and TRBJ2-3, with 7 bases fitting TRBD1. CDR3 size: 12 residues. CDR1 and CDR2 from the germline V gene are SQVTM and ANQGSEA. Losses at the gene ends were 4 bases for V and 5 bases for J; bases not matched to a gene: 3. This CDR3 reads CSVGQGGDTQYS. The CDR3, as DNA: TGCAGCGTTGGACAGGGTGGAGATACGCAGTATTCT.